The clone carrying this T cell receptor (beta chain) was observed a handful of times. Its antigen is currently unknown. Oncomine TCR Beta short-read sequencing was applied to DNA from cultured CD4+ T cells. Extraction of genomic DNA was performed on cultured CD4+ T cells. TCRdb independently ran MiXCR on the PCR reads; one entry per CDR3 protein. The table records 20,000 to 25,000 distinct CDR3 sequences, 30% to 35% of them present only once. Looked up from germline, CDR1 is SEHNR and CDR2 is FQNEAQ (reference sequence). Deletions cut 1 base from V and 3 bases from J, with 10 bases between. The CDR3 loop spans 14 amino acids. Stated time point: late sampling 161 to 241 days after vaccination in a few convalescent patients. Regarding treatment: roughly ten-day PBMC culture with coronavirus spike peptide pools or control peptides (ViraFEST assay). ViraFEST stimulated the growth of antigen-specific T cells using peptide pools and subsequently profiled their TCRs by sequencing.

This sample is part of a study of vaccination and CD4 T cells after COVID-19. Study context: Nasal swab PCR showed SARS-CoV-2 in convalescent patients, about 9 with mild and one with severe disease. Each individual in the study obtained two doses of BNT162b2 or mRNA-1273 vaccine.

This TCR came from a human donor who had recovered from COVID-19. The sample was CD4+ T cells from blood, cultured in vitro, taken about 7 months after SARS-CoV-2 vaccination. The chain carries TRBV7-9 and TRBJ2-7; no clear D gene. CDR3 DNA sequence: TGTGCCAGCAGCTTAGGGCAGGCCAACTACGAGCAGTACTTC. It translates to CASSLGQANYEQYF.